These 19 T cell receptor beta chains came from one sample sequenced in a study of identical twins. TCRdb passed the 5' RACE reads through MiXCR, listing each CDR3 protein once. In the table there are 300,000 to 400,000 distinct CDR3 sequences, about 12% of which are singletons. The data also belong to a second study, concerning yellow fever vaccine responses in identical twins.

Sequenced input: CD8+ T cells sorted from blood. All receptors derive from a woman under 30 in good health.

The chain combines TRBV7-9 with TRBJ2-1, with TRBD1 identical over 9 bases. The CDR3 extends over 16 amino acids. Germline values: CDR1 SEHNR, CDR2 FQNEAQ (reference sequence). The J segment lost 1 base and the V segment lost 7 bases, leaving 8 bases of the junction unmatched. CDR3 DNA: TGTGCCAGCATCGTACAGGGGGCACCTTCCTACAATGAGCAGTTCTTC. Translated: CASIVQGAPSYNEQFF.

The sample holds a few counts of this clonotype. J is TRBJ2-7 and V is TRBV12-3 or TRBV12-4; 8 bases fit TRBD2. There are 12 residues in the CDR3. The V and J ends lost 8 bases and 3 bases, in that order; junction bases with no gene match: 3. DNA of the CDR3: TGTGCCAGCGGGGCGGGGGGCTACGAGCAGTACTTC. Protein: CASGAGGYEQYF.

V usage is TRBV5-6 and J usage is TRBJ2-5, with 9 nucleotides matching TRBD2. The trim removed 4 bases at V and 6 bases at J, leaving 7 bases unmatched. The CDR3 totals 14 residues. CDR1 and CDR2 (germline): SGHDT, YYEEEE. CDR3 sequence: CASSVSGSWKTQYF. The CDR3 DNA sequence: TGTGCCAGCAGCGTTAGCGGGAGTTGGAAGACCCAGTACTTC. Full variable domain (remainder filled in from reference TRBV5-6 and TRBJ2-5): DAGVTQSPTHLIKTRGQQVTLRCSPKSGHDTVSWYQQALGQGPQFIFQYYEEEERQRGNFPDRFSGHQFPNYSSELNVNALLLGDSALYLCASSVSGSWKTQYFGPGTRLLVL.

The chain employs TRBV20-1 and TRBJ2-1, with no clear D. The CDR3 length is 11 residues. The germline gives CDR1 DFQATT, CDR2 SNEGSKA (reference sequence). The V gene lost 3 bases and the J gene lost 7 bases, with 7 bases spanning the gap. The CDR3 loop is CSASLWNEQFF. The DNA of the CDR3 is TGCAGTGCTAGTCTGTGGAATGAGCAGTTCTTC.

This clonotype came up many times. The rearrangement uses TRBV12-3 or TRBV12-4 and TRBJ2-1, with D hard to call. The CDR3 sequence is 13 residues long. The V end was cut by 4 bases, the J end by 10 bases, with 14 bases between. The CDR3 reads CASSYPGLGEQFF. For the CDR3, the DNA is TGTGCCAGCAGTTATCCCGGCTTGGGGGAGCAGTTCTTC.

This clonotype has a count of ten or more. This chain joins TRBV7-9 and TRBJ2-3, with D hard to call. V lost 8 bases to trimming and J lost 2 bases, with 8 bases between them. The CDR3 has 12 residues. Germline loops: CDR1 SEHNR, CDR2 FQNEAQ (reference sequence). CDR3 nucleotides: TGTGCCAGCCAAGTCTCCACAGATACGCAGTATTTT. Translated: CASQVSTDTQYF.

The chain links TRBV7-9 to TRBJ2-2; D gene ambiguous. CDR3 size: 13 residues. Germline CDR1 reads SEHNR; CDR2 reads FQNEAQ (reference sequence). V was trimmed by 1 base and J by 6 bases, leaving 6 bases between them. The CDR3 DNA reads TGTGCCAGCAGCTTAGGCTGGGCCGGGGAGCTGTTTTTT. Its translation: CASSLGWAGELFF.

This clonotype turned up a few times. J is TRBJ2-3 and V is TRBV10-3, with 8 nucleotides matching TRBD2. The CDR3 contains 15 residues. Looked up from germline, CDR1 is ENHRY and CDR2 is SYGVKD. J gave up 2 bases and V 3 bases, and 4 bases lay outside the gene matches. The CDR3 loop reads CAISELAEYTDTQYF. In DNA form, the CDR3 reads TGTGCCATCAGTGAACTAGCGGAATACACAGATACGCAGTATTTT.

This clonotype was found a few times. The J gene is TRBJ2-2, the V gene TRBV25-1; D ambiguous. V was clipped by 6 bases and J by 2 bases, with 13 bases between them. The CDR3 has 15 residues. From germline, CDR1 is MGHDK and CDR2 SYGVNS. The chain's CDR3 is CASSNGPGNTGELFF. The CDR3 DNA is TGTGCCAGCAGCAACGGGCCAGGAAACACCGGGGAGCTGTTTTTT.

This rearrangement joins TRBV28 to TRBJ2-5; tentative D call: TRBD2 (6 bases). The CDR3 covers 15 residues. Germline lookup yields CDR1 MDHEN and CDR2 SYDVKM. V was cut by 3 bases and J by 5 bases, with 16 bases left in between. CDR3 nucleotide sequence: TGTGCCAGCAGTTTTGGGCGGGGAAGAGGGGAGACCCAGTACTTC. It specifies CASSFGRGRGETQYF.

Concerning this clonotype itself: Being one base from a much bigger clone, this may be a read error. The CDR3 here is CDSSTSTSYEQYF. For the CDR3, the DNA is TGTGACAGCAGTACTAGTACCTCCTACGAGCAGTACTTC. The chain joins TRBV12-3 or TRBV12-4 to TRBJ2-7; a weak D match, TRBD2 (5 bases). There are 13 residues in the CDR3.

The chain links TRBV5-1 to TRBJ2-2, with TRBD1 identical over 8 bases. Germline V gene lookup returns CDR1 SGHRS and CDR2 YFSETQ. The CDR3 sequence is 14 residues long. V lost 4 bases to trimming and J lost 6 bases; unmatched junction nucleotides: 5. The CDR3 spells CASSVEQGAGELFF. The CDR3 DNA reads as TGCGCCAGCAGCGTGGAACAGGGGGCCGGGGAGCTGTTTTTT.

The J gene is TRBJ2-1, the V gene TRBV20-1; 12 bases line up with TRBD2. Trimming at V came to 6 bases and at J to 3 bases, leaving 6 bases not matched to a gene. This CDR3 contains 15 residues. Germline V CDR1 and CDR2: DFQATT, SNEGSKA (reference sequence). This CDR3 is CSAPGLAGLYNEQFF. The CDR3, as DNA: TGCAGTGCCCCTGGACTAGCGGGGCTCTACAATGAGCAGTTCTTC.

The V gene is TRBV2, the J gene TRBJ2-7; D gene unclear. From germline, CDR1 is SNHLY and CDR2 FYNNEI. The CDR3 length is 12 residues. V dropped 2 bases and J dropped 0 bases, with 2 bases sitting between them. The CDR3 DNA follows: TGTGCCAGCAGTGAATTCTCCTACGAGCAGTACGTC. Residues: CASSEFSYEQYV.

V gene TRBV11-2 combines with J gene TRBJ2-7; the D is unclear. V lost 6 bases and J 4 bases, leaving 10 bases between the germline ends. The CDR3 totals 12 residues. The germline gives CDR1 SGHAT, CDR2 FQNNGV. As DNA, the CDR3 is TGTGCCAGCAGGTCAGGAACATACGAGCAGTACTTC. Its protein product is CASRSGTYEQYF. The full variable domain, completed using reference TRBV11-2 and TRBJ2-7, is EAGVAQSPRYKIIEKRQSVAFWCNPISGHATLYWYQQILGQGPKLLIQFQNNGVVDDSQLPKDRFSAERLKGVDSTLKIQPAKLEDSAVYLCASRSGTYEQYFGPGTRLTVT.

The rearrangement uses TRBV3-1 and TRBJ2-3; TRBD2 aligns across 7 bases. CDR3 length equals 16 residues. The V segment lost 4 bases and the J segment 2 bases; nucleotides outside the gene matches: 9. CDR1 is LGHDT and CDR2 is YNNKEL in the germline V gene (reference sequence). The CDR3 reads CASSPLLAEITDTQYF. The CDR3 coding sequence is TGTGCCAGCAGCCCCCTGCTAGCGGAGATCACAGATACGCAGTATTTT.

Many counts were recorded for this clonotype. This rearrangement joins TRBV28 to TRBJ2-3, with D tentatively TRBD1 or TRBD2 (5 bases each). V lost 3 bases and J 4 bases, leaving 8 bases between the germline ends. The CDR3 is made up of 13 amino acids. Germline V gene sequence: CDR1 MDHEN, CDR2 SYDVKM. Here the CDR3 DNA reads TGTGCCAGCAGTTTGGGGGTGGCAGATACGCAGTATTTT. Its protein product is CASSLGVADTQYF. The full variable domain, with the rest looked up from reference TRBV28 and TRBJ2-3, is DVKVTQSSRYLVKRTGEKVFLECVQDMDHENMFWYRQDPGLGLRLIYFSYDVKMKEKGDIPEGYSVSREKKERFSLILESASTNQTSMYLCASSLGVADTQYFGPGTRLTVL.

This clonotype was counted ten times or more. This sequence joins TRBV7-9 and TRBJ2-7; no clear D gene. CDR3 length: 13 residues. V was trimmed by 5 bases and J by 7 bases, leaving 15 bases between them. Germline V CDR1 and CDR2: SEHNR, FQNEAQ (reference sequence). The DNA for the CDR3 is TGTGCCAGCAGCCCGCCTGGATCCTGGGAGCAGTACTTC. It is translated as CASSPPGSWEQYF.

Note on this clonotype: This could be a read error, since a much larger clone is one nucleotide away. The chain links TRBV20-1 to TRBJ2-7; 9 positions match TRBD2. The CDR3 is 17 residues long. CDR1 and CDR2 from the germline V gene are DFQATT and SNEGSKA (reference sequence). CDR3 sequence: CSATGLASFPVTYGQYF. The CDR3 DNA is TGCAGTGCTACAGGACTAGCGAGTTTCCCCGTAACCTACGGGCAGTACTTC.